These T cell receptor beta chains were read from a single sample in a study of technical replicates of blood from several donors. Produced via immunoSEQ multiplex PCR; TCRdb's table is partial and in-frame only. The repertoire holds about 98,000 clones, with approximately 95% as singletons. Sequenced: T cells isolated from PBMCs. These receptor sequences come from a human donor in good health. Each CDR3 is given with its conserved first and last residue. The D gene is left open where the match is weak. Not all rows give a size; the values are once, few, many and, for expanded clones, a class.

J,size,D,V,CDR3,DNA
TRBJ1-1,.,.,TRBV28,CASSFFGWRLGTEAFF,TGTGCCAGCAGTTTTTTTGGTTGGCGACTCGGCACTGAAGCTTTCTTT
TRBJ2-6,.,TRBD1,TRBV7-3,CASSLKGGQGSAGANVLTF,TGTGCCAGCAGCTTAAAGGGTGGACAGGGTTCGGCTGGGGCCAACGTCCTGACTTTC
TRBJ2-7,.,.,TRBV28,CASSLVAAAGYEQYF,TGTGCCAGCAGTTTAGTGGCGGCAGCCGGCTACGAGCAGTACTTC
TRBJ2-5,once,TRBD1,TRBV2,CASPTGDQETQYF,TGTGCCAGCCCAACAGGGGACCAAGAGACCCAGTACTTC
TRBJ2-7,.,.,TRBV6-5,CASSNRDFPSYEQYF,TGTGCCAGCAGTAACCGGGACTTCCCGTCCTACGAGCAGTACTTC
TRBJ2-2,.,.,TRBV6-1,CASSEKLGQANTGELFF,TGTGCCAGCAGTGAAAAATTGGGGCAGGCGAACACCGGGGAGCTGTTTTTT
TRBJ1-2,once,TRBD1,TRBV28,CASSLTGQGRDYGYTF,TGTGCCAGCAGTTTAACGGGACAGGGGCGAGACTATGGCTACACCTTC
TRBJ2-1,.,TRBD2,TRBV27,CASSFAGGGPVNEQFF,TGTGCCAGCAGTTTCGCGGGAGGAGGGCCGGTGAATGAGCAGTTCTTC
TRBJ2-5,.,TRBD1,TRBV27,CASSSDRGQHFQNQETQYF,TGTGCCAGCAGTTCGGACAGGGGTCAACACTTCCAAAACCAAGAGACCCAGTACTTC
TRBJ2-5,.,.,TRBV5-4,CASSLEAKPETQYF,TGTGCCAGCAGCTTGGAAGCCAAACCAGAGACCCAGTACTTC